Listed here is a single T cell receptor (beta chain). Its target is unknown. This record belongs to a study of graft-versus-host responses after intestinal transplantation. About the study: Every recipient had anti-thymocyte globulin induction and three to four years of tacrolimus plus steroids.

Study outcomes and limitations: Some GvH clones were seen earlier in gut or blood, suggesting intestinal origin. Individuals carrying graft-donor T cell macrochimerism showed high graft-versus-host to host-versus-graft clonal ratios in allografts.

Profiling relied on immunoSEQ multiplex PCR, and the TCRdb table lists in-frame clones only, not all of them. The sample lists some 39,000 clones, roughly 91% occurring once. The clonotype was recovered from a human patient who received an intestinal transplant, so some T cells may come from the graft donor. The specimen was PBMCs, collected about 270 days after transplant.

As DNA, the CDR3 is TGTGCCAGCAGCGTAGATCGTATCACAGATACGCAGTATTTT. Amino acid sequence: CASSVDRITDTQYF. This chain links TRBV9 with TRBJ2-3; D call uncertain. Germline V lookup: CDR1 SGDLS, CDR2 YYNGEE. Trimming pared 0 bases from V and 2 bases from J, leaving 7 bases between. The CDR3 has 14 residues.